These 3 T cell receptor beta chains originate from one sample sequenced in a study of control samples from healthy donors and cancer patients. The assay was immunoSEQ multiplex PCR, and TCRdb's table has in-frame clones only and misses some. The sample consists of roughly 40,000 clones, less than 85% of them appearing once. The specimen sequenced was blood. The source is a man between 60 and 75 years old in good health.

This clone was recorded once. The chain links TRBV30 to TRBJ1-3; D gene ambiguous. The CDR3 spans 14 residues. Germline CDR1 is GTSNPN and CDR2 is SVGIG (reference sequence). Trimming stripped 3 bases from V and 0 bases from J, with 9 bases between. Here the CDR3 DNA reads TGTGCCTGGAGCCGTGCTATCTCTGGAAACACCATATATTTT. This encodes CAWSRAISGNTIYF.

The chain carries TRBV18 and TRBJ1-1, with 9 bases lining up with TRBD1. Germline V gives CDR1 KGHSH, CDR2 LQKENI. With V trimmed by 3 bases and J by 3 bases, 2 bases remained unmatched. The CDR3 length is 14 residues. CDR3 DNA: TGTGCCAGCTCACCTCGGACAGGGGACACTGAAGCTTTCTTT. It is translated as CASSPRTGDTEAFF.

J is TRBJ2-7 and V is TRBV30; D unclear. Per the germline V gene, CDR1 is GTSNPN and CDR2 is SVGIG (reference sequence). Between the trimmed V and J ends, which lost 1 base and 1 base, there was a span of 14 bases. The CDR3 length is 15 residues. The CDR3 DNA sequence: TGTGCCTGGAGTGCCCCGGGCCTCCGTTCCTACGAGCAGTACTTC. This translates into CAWSAPGLRSYEQYF. Filled out from reference TRBV30 and TRBJ2-7, the complete variable domain reads SQTIHQWPATLVQPVGSPLSLECTVEGTSNPNLYWYRQAAGRGLQLLFYSVGIGQISSEVPQNLSASRPQDRQFILSSKKLLLSDSGFYLCAWSAPGLRSYEQYFGPGTRLTVT.